This T cell receptor beta chain was documented in a study of radiotherapy plus CTLA-4 blockade in lung cancer. This clone occurred a few times. The V end lost 9 bases, the J end lost 3 bases, and 25 bases lay between the germline ends. Germline V gene sequence: CDR1 WNHNN, CDR2 SYGVQD (reference sequence). The CDR3 totals 17 residues. Profiling relied on immunoSEQ multiplex PCR, and the TCRdb table lists in-frame clones only, not all of them. Of some 60,000 clones in the sample, around 85% are singletons; the top ten hold around 16%. Sequencing was performed on peripheral blood, taken from a patient treated with radiotherapy plus ipilimumab. The chain joins TRBV10-1 to TRBJ2-3; D perhaps matches TRBD2 (7 bases). The sequence derives from a human donor with non-small cell lung cancer who had a complete response to radiotherapy plus ipilimumab. CDR3 nucleotides: TGCGCCAGGAAGGAGGGGGGGTCTAGGGGGTATACAGATACGCAGTATTTT. Its translation: CARKEGGSRGYTDTQYF.